Described below is a single TCR beta chain sequence and its context. Its antigen is not known. In the same sample, other DNA sequences code for this CDR3. These data are taken from a study of beta chain features in type 1 diabetes. Sorting that relied on CD45RO/CCR7/CD25/CD127/CD95/CD27 yielded CD4+ naive, central memory, regulatory and stem cell-like memory cells. Sorted cells reached over 95% purity in every population. V lost 0 bases and J lost 1, with 3 bases in between. Germline V CDR1 and CDR2: KGHSH, LQKENI. The CDR3 is made up of 13 amino acids. The whole isolated RNA underwent reverse transcription, so sequencing captured expressed TCRB transcripts. Sequencing was performed with immunoSEQ multiplex PCR; in TCRdb, only in-frame clones are kept and a portion is missing. The sample records hundreds of thousands of clones, roughly an eighth being singletons. Study results and caveats: Patients' naive, central memory and Treg TCRB repertoires seemed closer to one another than those of healthy donors. In every one of the four CD4+ subsets, TCRB CDR3s were moderately but significantly shorter in Type 1 diabetes patients. No resolution was reached here on whether HLA type influences TCRB rearrangement.

The TCR originated in a young man with type 1 diabetes. The V call is TRBV18, the J call TRBJ2-5; D remains unclear. The sequencing sample was made of naive CD4+ T cells from blood. CDR3 sequence: CASSPPGQETQYF. CDR3 sequence (DNA): TGTGCCAGCTCACCACCAGGCCAAGAGACCCAGTACTTC.